This TCR beta chain comes out of a study of tissue T cells after allogeneic stem cell transplantation. Stated time point: mouse harvest day 14 after allogeneic transplant. Mouse grafts combined 10^7 T-cell-depleted bone marrow cells with 10^6 splenic CD5+ T cells. This table comes from immunoSEQ multiplex PCR, and its TCRdb copy is limited to in-frame clones, with some not included. The table includes roughly 2,600 clones, 45% to 50% detected once. CDR1 LGHNA and CDR2 YSYQKL come from the germline V gene. J was trimmed by 0 bases and V by 1 base; bases with no gene match: 2. This CDR3 has 15 amino acids. A remark on this clone: Genes and germline are mouse. The read ends 1 residue early relative to the CDR3; the germline J gene fills the gap.

Sequenced input: gut tissue. The V and J genes are TRBV2 and TRBJ2-7; 8 bases are shared with TRBD2. This clonotype was obtained from a female BALB/c mouse given C57BL/6 T cells with graft-versus-host disease after an allogeneic hematopoietic cell transplant. The covered CDR3 bases are TGTGCCAGCAGCCAAGGGACTGGGAGCTCCTATGAACAGTAC. It encodes CASSQGTGSSYEQY. The complete CDR3 sequence is CASSQGTGSSYEQYF.